Following are 25 T cell receptor beta chains from one sample sequenced in a study of cytomegalovirus exposure and HLA in healthy donors. Primers for the PCR totalled 60 Vbeta and 13 Jbeta. TCRdb's copy holds only in-frame clones and misses some; the assay was immunoSEQ multiplex PCR. Of about 200,000 clones listed, about 12% are singletons. Material for sequencing was PBMCs. Receptors originate from a man aged 45 to 65 in good health and CMV-seropositive.

This sequence joins TRBV18 and TRBJ1-3; no reliable D call. Per germline, CDR1 KGHSH and CDR2 LQKENI. V was trimmed by 3 bases and J by 0 bases, leaving 9 bases between them. This CDR3 region has 15 residues. In DNA form, the CDR3 reads TGTGCCAGCTCACCCATAGTGAGCTCTGGAAACACCATATATTTT. This sequence encodes CASSPIVSSGNTIYF.

The table lists this clone with a few counts. V is TRBV6-5 and J is TRBJ1-2; D gene uncertain. Trimming shortened V by 7 bases and J by 5 bases, and 17 bases separated the two germline ends. Germline CDR1 is MNHEY and CDR2 is SVGAGI. The CDR3 has 14 residues. Here the CDR3 reads CASKTVGYGYGYTF. The CDR3 bases are TGTGCCAGCAAAACAGTTGGCTATGGGTATGGCTACACCTTC.

The sample holds a few counts of this clone. The rearrangement joins TRBV4-2 to TRBJ2-7; perhaps TRBD1 as D (5 bases). V lost 0 bases, J lost 1 base, and 13 bases lay in between. CDR3 length equals 16 residues. CDR1 and CDR2 (germline): LGHNA, YNFKEQ. The CDR3 is CASSQDWRDRSYEQYF. DNA for the CDR3: TGTGCCAGCAGCCAAGACTGGAGAGACAGATCCTACGAGCAGTACTTC.

The chain combines TRBV7-9 with TRBJ2-2; no clear D. The V and J ends lost 1 base and 7 bases respectively, with 7 bases between them. The CDR3 runs 13 residues. Germline CDR1 is SEHNR and CDR2 is FQNEAQ (reference sequence). The CDR3 sequence: CASSLEADGELFF. CDR3 DNA sequence: TGTGCCAGCAGCTTAGAGGCGGACGGGGAGCTGTTTTTT.

The chain joins TRBV19 to TRBJ2-7, with D hard to call. The V and J ends lost 6 bases and 2 bases respectively, with 17 bases between them. The V gene's germline CDR1 is LNHDA and CDR2 SQIVND (reference sequence). CDR3 length equals 15 residues. The CDR3 protein is CASRTGASPAYEQYF. The CDR3 coding sequence is TGTGCCAGTAGAACCGGAGCGAGTCCTGCCTACGAGCAGTACTTC.

With respect to this clone: One junction end does not reproduce the germline sequence, and a read error may be involved. The sample has other DNA sequences that encode this CDR3 too. The rearrangement uses TRBV11-3 and TRBJ1-1; D is perhaps TRBD1 (6 bases). CDR3 length: 12 residues. In germline, CDR1 is SGHNT, CDR2 YENEEA. DNA of the CDR3: TGTGCAAGCAGCTTAGAGACAGGTGAAGCTTTCTTT. This sequence encodes CASSLETGEAFF. Variable domain in full (rest from reference TRBV11-3 and TRBJ1-1): EAGVVQSPRYKIIEKKQPVAFWCNPISGHNTLYWYLQNLGQGPELLIRYENEEAVDDSQLPKDRFSAERLKGVDSTLKIQPAELGDSAVYLCASSLETGEAFFGQGTRLTVV.

This clone turned up a few times. The genes are TRBV10-3 and TRBJ1-1; D is perhaps TRBD1 (6 bases). The CDR3 contains 14 residues. Germline V gene sequence: CDR1 ENHRY, CDR2 SYGVKD. Trimming cost V 7 bases and J 3 bases, with 15 bases left between them. CDR3 sequence (DNA): TGTGCCATCAACCCGACAGGAGTGGACACTGAAGCTTTCTTT. Protein product: CAINPTGVDTEAFF.

The chain joins TRBV27 to TRBJ2-3, with 14 bases matching TRBD2. Germline CDR1 and CDR2: MNHEY and SMNVEV (reference sequence). V shed 3 bases and J 0 bases; nucleotides not matched to a gene: 8. The length of the CDR3 is 19 residues. Here the CDR3 reads CASSLQPGLAGVSTDTQYF. The CDR3, as DNA: TGTGCCAGCAGTTTGCAACCGGGACTAGCGGGAGTAAGCACAGATACGCAGTATTTT.

There are a few counts of this clone. The rearrangement joins TRBV6-1 to TRBJ2-3; 11 bases line up with TRBD1. V gave up 7 bases and J gave up 4 bases; unmatched junction bases: 7. This CDR3 has 15 amino acids. Germline V gene lookup returns CDR1 MNHNS and CDR2 SASEGT. CDR3 nucleotides: TGTGCCAGCATTTCGGACAGGGGGCGTTCAGATACGCAGTATTTT. It specifies CASISDRGRSDTQYF.

The chain combines TRBV5-4 with TRBJ2-2, with 7 bases that match TRBD2. V dropped 0 bases and J dropped 5; count of bases not matched to a gene: 7. CDR3 length: 16 residues. The germline V gene encodes CDR1 SGHNT and CDR2 YYREEE (reference sequence). The CDR3 bases are TGTGCCAGCAGCTTGGTAGCGGGCCTTTTAACCGGGGAGCTGTTTTTT. Amino acid sequence: CASSLVAGLLTGELFF.

The chain uses TRBV10-3 and TRBJ2-5; 8 nucleotides align to TRBD1. CDR3 length: 14 residues. Trimming at V came to 9 bases and at J to 1 base, leaving 7 bases not matched to a gene. Germline assignment: CDR1 ENHRY and CDR2 SYGVKD. Here the CDR3 DNA reads TGTGCCATACGACAGGGGTCTACCCAAGAGACCCAGTACTTC. Its translation: CAIRQGSTQETQYF.

This clone was detected only a few times. V and J are TRBV5-4 and TRBJ2-1; weak D call: TRBD1 (5 bases). Germline V gene sequence: CDR1 SGHNT, CDR2 YYREEE (reference sequence). This CDR3 is 15 amino acids long. V was shortened by 0 bases and J by 6 bases, with 13 bases between the two germline ends. The CDR3 nucleotides are TGTGCCAGCAGCTTGGCCGAAATAGGGGTCAATGAGCAGTTCTTC. It encodes CASSLAEIGVNEQFF.

This clone was found a few times. This rearrangement joins TRBV9 to TRBJ1-5; the D gene is possibly TRBD1 (5 bases). The CDR3 contains 15 residues. Germline V gene data show CDR1 as SGDLS and CDR2 as YYNGEE. Trimming cost V 0 bases and J 2 bases, with 9 bases left between them. The chain's CDR3 is CASSVGSGGNQPQHF. The CDR3 DNA follows: TGTGCCAGCAGCGTAGGTTCGGGGGGCAATCAGCCCCAGCATTTT.

The chain couples TRBV19 to TRBJ1-5; D unclear. V lost 6 bases and J 7 bases, leaving 13 bases between the germline ends. This CDR3 has 13 amino acids. Per the germline V gene, CDR1 is LNHDA and CDR2 is SQIVND (reference sequence). CDR3 protein: CASSSQRGQPQHF. In DNA, the CDR3 is TGTGCCAGTAGCTCCCAAAGAGGGCAGCCCCAGCATTTT. The whole variable domain, filled in from reference TRBV19 and TRBJ1-5, reads DGGITQSPKYLFRKEGQNVTLSCEQNLNHDAMYWYRQDPGQGLRLIYYSQIVNDFQKGDIAEGYSVSREKKESFPLTVTSAQKNPTAFYLCASSSQRGQPQHFGDGTRLSIL.

This clone has just a few counts. V and J are TRBV5-6 and TRBJ2-5; a weak D match, TRBD1 (5 bases). Per the germline V gene, CDR1 is SGHDT and CDR2 is YYEEEE. CDR3 size: 14 residues. The ends were cut back, 3 bases at V and 5 bases at J, with 14 bases in the middle. Here the CDR3 DNA reads TGTGCCAGCAGCTACGACAGCCTTAAGGAGACCCAGTACTTC. Translation gives CASSYDSLKETQYF.

This clone occurred a few times. The rearrangement uses TRBV11-2 and TRBJ1-5, with D uncertain. V gave up 0 bases and J gave up 9 bases, with 9 bases separating them. Germline V CDR1 and CDR2: SGHAT, FQNNGV. There are 13 residues in the CDR3. The CDR3 DNA reads TGTGCCAGCAGCTTAGACCTCCTAGGGCCCCAGCATTTT. Its protein product is CASSLDLLGPQHF.

The rearrangement links TRBV30 to TRBJ1-1; TRBD1 might be the D (6 bases). The CDR3 contains 13 residues. V shed 4 bases and J shed 5 bases, with 14 bases lying between them. Germline V gene data show CDR1 as GTSNPN and CDR2 as SVGIG (reference sequence). CDR3 sequence: CAWTEGGTTEAFF. DNA of the CDR3: TGTGCCTGGACCGAGGGGGGGACAACTGAAGCTTTCTTT.

The V call is TRBV5-8, the J call TRBJ2-1; 7 bases are a match to TRBD1. V shed 4 bases, J shed 0 bases, and the junction held 4 bases outside the gene matches. CDR3 length: 15 amino acids. The germline V gene has CDR1 SGHTS and CDR2 YDEGEE. CDR3 sequence reads: CASSRGQFSYNEQFF. CDR3 nucleotides: TGTGCCAGCAGCCGGGGACAGTTCTCCTACAATGAGCAGTTCTTC.

The V and J genes are TRBV7-2 and TRBJ1-4, with unresolved D. The CDR3 is made up of 14 amino acids. Looked up from germline, CDR1 is SGHTA and CDR2 is FQGNSA. V was trimmed by 1 base and J by 2 bases, leaving 5 bases between them. The CDR3, as DNA: TGTGCCAGCAGCTTAGGTCAGACTAATGAAAAACTGTTTTTT. This codes for CASSLGQTNEKLFF.

This clone was observed a few times. The rearrangement uses TRBV27 and TRBJ2-1; TRBD1 matches 11 bases. V shed 7 bases and J 7 bases; nucleotides not matched to a gene: 6. The CDR3 runs 14 residues. CDR1 is MNHEY and CDR2 is SMNVEV in the germline V gene (reference sequence). DNA for the CDR3: TGTGCCAGCACCGGACAGGGGGCTAAAAATGAGCAGTTCTTC. This sequence encodes CASTGQGAKNEQFF.

The CDR3 DNA reads TGTGCCAGCAGCCCGTGGACAGCGACTTTTGAAGCTTTCTTT. Translation gives CASSPWTATFEAFF. This chain joins TRBV7-9 and TRBJ1-1; D may be TRBD1 (6 bases). This CDR3 spans 14 amino acids. The germline V gene encodes CDR1 SEHNR and CDR2 FQNEAQ (reference sequence). Trimming removed 5 bases at V and 7 bases at J, with 17 bases between.

In this sample, this clone turned up a few times. The CDR3 bases are TGTGCCAGCGTCGTGACAGGGATCGCTGAAGCTTTCTTT. Translated: CASVVTGIAEAFF. The rearrangement links TRBV28 to TRBJ1-1; 7 positions match TRBD1. This CDR3 spans 13 amino acids. CDR1 and CDR2 (germline): MDHEN, SYDVKM. Trimming removed 8 bases from V and 6 bases from J; junction bases left unmatched: 9.

The chain recombines TRBV10-3 with TRBJ1-1, with TRBD1 as a possible D gene (6 bases). The germline CDR1 and CDR2 sequences are ENHRY and SYGVKD. V gave up 9 bases and J gave up 0 bases, with 11 bases separating them. This CDR3 is 13 amino acids long. CDR3 region: CAILQGVNTEAFF. The DNA of the CDR3 is TGTGCCATTCTACAGGGAGTGAACACTGAAGCTTTCTTT.

This clone has only a few counts. The chain has TRBV6-1 and TRBJ1-1; D uncertain. CDR3 length: 15 residues. CDR1 is MNHNS and CDR2 is SASEGT in the germline V gene. V dropped 2 bases and J dropped 1 base, with 11 bases sitting between them. The CDR3 sequence: CASSEHTVSNTEAFF. CDR3 DNA: TGTGCCAGCAGTGAACATACGGTGTCGAACACTGAAGCTTTCTTT.

This clone was counted only a few times. The chain couples TRBV5-4 to TRBJ1-2, with 8 bases aligning to TRBD1. Germline-derived CDR1 and CDR2 are SGHNT and YYREEE (reference sequence). The CDR3 is 14 amino acids. Losses at the gene ends were 0 bases for V and 5 bases for J; bases not matched to a gene: 3. CDR3 in amino acids: CASSLAGGEYGYTF. DNA for the CDR3: TGTGCCAGCAGCTTGGCAGGGGGCGAGTATGGCTACACCTTC.